A selection of T cell receptor beta chains follows, all from one sample in a study of cytomegalovirus exposure and HLA in healthy donors. The protocol was immunoSEQ multiplex PCR, while the TCRdb copy is restricted to in-frame clones and leaves out a portion. The sample data list about 65,000 clones. Sequenced input: PBMCs. The receptors originated from a boy younger than 18 in good health and CMV-seronegative. CDR3s include the opening cysteine and the closing phenylalanine or tryptophan. Each record gives: V gene, J gene, D gene, CDR3 DNA, CDR3 protein. The D gene is left open where the match is weak.

V gene: TRBV30; J gene: TRBJ2-1; D gene: TRBD2; CDR3 DNA: TGTGCCTGGAGTGGGGCTAGCGGGAATGAGCAGTTCTTC; CDR3 protein: CAWSGASGNEQFF
V gene: TRBV4-2; J gene: TRBJ2-3; D gene: -; CDR3 DNA: TGTGCCAGCAGCCAAGTTAGCGCCGGCACAGATACGCAGTATTTT; CDR3 protein: CASSQVSAGTDTQYF
V gene: TRBV19; J gene: TRBJ1-2; D gene: TRBD1; CDR3 DNA: TGTGCCAGTAGTATCAGACAGGGTGTCTATGGCTACACCTTC; CDR3 protein: CASSIRQGVYGYTF
V gene: TRBV30; J gene: TRBJ2-5; D gene: TRBD2; CDR3 DNA: TGTGCCTGGAGCCGCGACGGGACTAGCGGGGAGACCCAGTACTTC; CDR3 protein: CAWSRDGTSGETQYF
V gene: TRBV15; J gene: TRBJ2-1; D gene: -; CDR3 DNA: TGTGCCACCAGCAGAGCGGACAGTGGCGATGAGCAGTTCTTC; CDR3 protein: CATSRADSGDEQFF
V gene: TRBV15; J gene: TRBJ1-1; D gene: -; CDR3 DNA: TGTGCCACCAGCAGTGGACAGACTAACACTGAAGCTTTCTTT; CDR3 protein: CATSSGQTNTEAFF
V gene: TRBV6-5; J gene: TRBJ2-7; D gene: -; CDR3 DNA: TGTGCCAGCAGTTACTCGACGGGATCAGCCTACGAGCAGTACTTC; CDR3 protein: CASSYSTGSAYEQYF
V gene: TRBV6-5; J gene: TRBJ1-1; D gene: -; CDR3 DNA: TGTGCCAGCAGTAACGACAGGTTAGGCACTGAAGCTTTCTTT; CDR3 protein: CASSNDRLGTEAFF
V gene: TRBV5-4; J gene: TRBJ2-3; D gene: -; CDR3 DNA: TGTGCCAGCAGCTGGGACTCCAATCGAGCAGATACGCAGTATTTT; CDR3 protein: CASSWDSNRADTQYF
V gene: TRBV27; J gene: TRBJ2-1; D gene: -; CDR3 DNA: TGTGCCAGCAGTTTAAGGTGGCGGAGGGACAATGAGCAGTTCTTC; CDR3 protein: CASSLRWRRDNEQFF
V gene: TRBV5-1; J gene: TRBJ1-1; D gene: TRBD1; CDR3 DNA: TGCGCCAGCAGCTTAATGACAGGGGGCCCAAGCGCGAACACTGAAGCTTTCTTT; CDR3 protein: CASSLMTGGPSANTEAFF
V gene: TRBV10-2; J gene: TRBJ2-3; D gene: TRBD1; CDR3 DNA: TGCGCCAGCAGTACAGGGGCAGATACGCAGTATTTT; CDR3 protein: CASSTGADTQYF
V gene: TRBV4-2; J gene: TRBJ2-7; D gene: TRBD2; CDR3 DNA: TGTGCCAGCAGCCCCCGCGGACTAGCTGGCGGGGGCGAGCAGTACTTC; CDR3 protein: CASSPRGLAGGGEQYF
V gene: TRBV18; J gene: TRBJ1-3; D gene: TRBD1; CDR3 DNA: TGTGCCAGCTCACAGACCGGGACAGGGGAACCGCCTGGAAACACCATATATTTT; CDR3 protein: CASSQTGTGEPPGNTIYF
V gene: TRBV19; J gene: TRBJ1-5; D gene: -; CDR3 DNA: TGTGCCAGTAGTATAGGGCAGTATAGCAATCAGCCCCAGCATTTT; CDR3 protein: CASSIGQYSNQPQHF
V gene: TRBV5-6; J gene: TRBJ2-7; D gene: TRBD2; CDR3 DNA: TGTGCCGCACCATGGGGGATAGCGGGGTTGAGGGGGTCCTACGAGCAGTACTTC; CDR3 protein: CAAPWGIAGLRGSYEQYF
V gene: TRBV5-6; J gene: TRBJ2-1; D gene: -; CDR3 DNA: TGTGCCAGCAGCTCCCAGGGGACGATCCCCGACAATGAGCAGTTCTTC; CDR3 protein: CASSSQGTIPDNEQFF
V gene: TRBV11-1; J gene: TRBJ2-3; D gene: TRBD1; CDR3 DNA: TGTGCCAGCAGCTTCGGGACAGGTGATACAGATACGCAGTATTTT; CDR3 protein: CASSFGTGDTDTQYF
V gene: TRBV10-2; J gene: TRBJ1-2; D gene: -; CDR3 DNA: TGCGCCAGCAGGCAGGGGCAGGAGGGCTACACCTTC; CDR3 protein: CASRQGQEGYTF
V gene: TRBV30; J gene: TRBJ1-2; D gene: -; CDR3 DNA: TGTGCCTGCTTCGAGGAAGACTTGCGTGGCTACACCTTC; CDR3 protein: CACFEEDLRGYTF
V gene: TRBV27; J gene: TRBJ2-1; D gene: TRBD2; CDR3 DNA: TGTGCCAGCGGCCCTTGGGGCGGGAGTCTTGGTGAGCAGTTCTTC; CDR3 protein: CASGPWGGSLGEQFF
V gene: TRBV7-9; J gene: TRBJ1-1; D gene: -; CDR3 DNA: TGTGCCAGCAGCTTACTGCAGGGCGCTGAAGCTTTCTTT; CDR3 protein: CASSLLQGAEAFF
V gene: TRBV30; J gene: TRBJ1-5; D gene: -; CDR3 DNA: TGTGCCTGGAGCGAACAGGGATGGCGCAATCAGCCCCAGCATTTT; CDR3 protein: CAWSEQGWRNQPQHF
V gene: TRBV15; J gene: TRBJ2-1; D gene: TRBD2; CDR3 DNA: TGTGCCACCAGCAGACTAGCGGGAGGGTCGAATGAGCAGTTCTTC; CDR3 protein: CATSRLAGGSNEQFF
V gene: TRBV7-6; J gene: TRBJ2-1; D gene: -; CDR3 DNA: TGTGCCAGCAGCTTAGAAGCGGTAACCTACAATGAGCAGTTCTTC; CDR3 protein: CASSLEAVTYNEQFF
V gene: TRBV25-1; J gene: TRBJ2-5; D gene: -; CDR3 DNA: TGTGCCAGCAGCCCCCCATCGTGGGGGCTCCTGACGAAAGAGACCCAGTACTTC; CDR3 protein: CASSPPSWGLLTKETQYF
V gene: TRBV18; J gene: TRBJ1-3; D gene: -; CDR3 DNA: TGTGCCAGCTCACCGGGTTCAGGGGGAAACACCATATATTTT; CDR3 protein: CASSPGSGGNTIYF
V gene: TRBV5-1; J gene: TRBJ2-2; D gene: TRBD1; CDR3 DNA: TGCGCCAGCAGCTTGGCCGCCGGGACAGGGATAGGCACCGGGGAGCTGTTTTTT; CDR3 protein: CASSLAAGTGIGTGELFF
V gene: TRBV5-1; J gene: TRBJ2-7; D gene: TRBD1; CDR3 DNA: TGCGCCAGCAGTTCGGGACAGGACGAGGACGAGCAGTACTTC; CDR3 protein: CASSSGQDEDEQYF
V gene: TRBV10-3; J gene: TRBJ2-3; D gene: -; CDR3 DNA: TGTGCCACCAACCGGGAGCCAGCAGATACGCAGTATTTT; CDR3 protein: CATNREPADTQYF
V gene: TRBV6-5; J gene: TRBJ2-2; D gene: -; CDR3 DNA: TGTGCCAGCACCCAGCATTGGGGCCCCACCGGGGAGCTGTTTTTT; CDR3 protein: CASTQHWGPTGELFF
V gene: TRBV5-1; J gene: TRBJ2-7; D gene: TRBD2; CDR3 DNA: TGCGCCAGCAGCCCGATACCGGGACTAGCCTACGAGCAGTACTTC; CDR3 protein: CASSPIPGLAYEQYF
V gene: TRBV18; J gene: TRBJ1-2; D gene: -; CDR3 DNA: TGTGCCAGCTCACCGTCGGCAGGGGCGTATGATGGCTACACCTTC; CDR3 protein: CASSPSAGAYDGYTF
V gene: TRBV4-1; J gene: TRBJ2-7; D gene: -; CDR3 DNA: TGCGCCAGCAGCCAAGAAGGCGGGATCACCTACGAGCAGTACTTC; CDR3 protein: CASSQEGGITYEQYF
V gene: TRBV30; J gene: TRBJ2-7; D gene: TRBD1; CDR3 DNA: TGTGCCTGGAGAGGGGACAGTTACGAGCAGTACTTC; CDR3 protein: CAWRGDSYEQYF
V gene: TRBV5-1; J gene: TRBJ2-3; D gene: -; CDR3 DNA: TGCGCCAGCAGCTTAGGGGGAAGCACAGATACGCAGTATTTT; CDR3 protein: CASSLGGSTDTQYF
V gene: TRBV4-1; J gene: TRBJ2-7; D gene: TRBD2; CDR3 DNA: TGCGCCAGCAGCCAAGAAGGAGCGGGAGCGGTCTACGAGCAGTACTTC; CDR3 protein: CASSQEGAGAVYEQYF
V gene: TRBV15; J gene: TRBJ2-1; D gene: -; CDR3 DNA: TGTGCCACATTGTCCAATAGCGGAAATGAGCAGTTCTTC; CDR3 protein: CATLSNSGNEQFF
V gene: TRBV27; J gene: TRBJ2-7; D gene: -; CDR3 DNA: TGTGCCAGCAGTCCGGCAGGGGGACTCCTCTGGGGAGAGCAGTACTTC; CDR3 protein: CASSPAGGLLWGEQYF
V gene: TRBV6-1; J gene: TRBJ1-3; D gene: TRBD1; CDR3 DNA: TGTGCCAGCAGCTTTACAGGGGAAACTGGAAACACCATATATTTT; CDR3 protein: CASSFTGETGNTIYF
V gene: TRBV20-1; J gene: TRBJ1-1; D gene: -; CDR3 DNA: TGCAGTGCTAGACGTCTTATTGAAGCTTTCTTT; CDR3 protein: CSARRLIEAFF
V gene: TRBV5-4; J gene: TRBJ1-3; D gene: TRBD1; CDR3 DNA: TGTGCCAGCAGCCACCAAGGACAGGGAGGGAACACCATATATTTT; CDR3 protein: CASSHQGQGGNTIYF
V gene: TRBV7-2; J gene: TRBJ2-7; D gene: -; CDR3 DNA: TGTGCCAGCAGCTTAGCGCGAGACTACGAGCAGTACTTC; CDR3 protein: CASSLARDYEQYF
V gene: TRBV14; J gene: TRBJ2-7; D gene: -; CDR3 DNA: TGTGCCAGCAGCCCTTACAGGGAATACTACGAGCAGTACTTC; CDR3 protein: CASSPYREYYEQYF
V gene: TRBV19; J gene: TRBJ2-5; D gene: TRBD2; CDR3 DNA: TGTGCCAGTAGTGTACTAGCGGGGGTCGGGGCCCAGTACTTC; CDR3 protein: CASSVLAGVGAQYF
V gene: TRBV6-1; J gene: TRBJ1-5; D gene: TRBD1; CDR3 DNA: TGTGCCAGCGTTCGACAGGGGGAAGGCAATCAGCCCCAGCATTTT; CDR3 protein: CASVRQGEGNQPQHF
V gene: TRBV5-1; J gene: TRBJ1-5; D gene: TRBD1; CDR3 DNA: TGCGCCAGCAGCCCCGGGACAGGGGGTGGCAATCAGCCCCAGCATTTT; CDR3 protein: CASSPGTGGGNQPQHF
V gene: TRBV7-5; J gene: TRBJ2-1; D gene: -; CDR3 DNA: TGTGGGGAGAAGCGGGGGTGTGGAAATGAGCAGTTCTTC; CDR3 protein: CGEKRGCGNEQFF
V gene: TRBV4-2; J gene: TRBJ1-1; D gene: -; CDR3 DNA: TGTGCCAGCAGCCAGGGGGGGGAGAACACTGAAGCTTTCTTT; CDR3 protein: CASSQGGENTEAFF
V gene: TRBV4-1; J gene: TRBJ1-5; D gene: TRBD1; CDR3 DNA: TGCGCCAGCAGCCAAGATGCTCACGGGACAGTCAATCAGCCCCAGCATTTT; CDR3 protein: CASSQDAHGTVNQPQHF
V gene: TRBV7-3; J gene: TRBJ2-1; D gene: -; CDR3 DNA: TGTGCCAGCAGCGCCAGCCGGAGCTCCTACAATGAGCAGTTCTTC; CDR3 protein: CASSASRSSYNEQFF
V gene: TRBV5-1; J gene: TRBJ2-7; D gene: -; CDR3 DNA: TGCGCCAGCAGCTCTCGTTCCCCCCAGGGGACAACGACCTACGAGCAGTACTTC; CDR3 protein: CASSSRSPQGTTTYEQYF
V gene: TRBV6-6; J gene: TRBJ2-7; D gene: TRBD2; CDR3 DNA: TGTGCCAGCAGTTTGGGACTAGCGTACTTC; CDR3 protein: CASSLGLAYF
V gene: TRBV18; J gene: TRBJ1-2; D gene: -; CDR3 DNA: TGTGCCAGCTCACCAGGGGAGGGCTACACCTTC; CDR3 protein: CASSPGEGYTF
V gene: TRBV6-5; J gene: TRBJ2-7; D gene: TRBD1; CDR3 DNA: TGTGCCAGCAGTTACTCCCCTGTTGGGACAGGCGAAAGCCAGTACTTC; CDR3 protein: CASSYSPVGTGESQYF
V gene: TRBV4-3; J gene: TRBJ2-1; D gene: TRBD2; CDR3 DNA: TGCGCCAGCAGCCTGATTGCGGGAGAAGTTGGCGATGAGCAGTTCTTC; CDR3 protein: CASSLIAGEVGDEQFF
V gene: TRBV5-4; J gene: TRBJ2-1; D gene: -; CDR3 DNA: TGTGCCAGCCGCACGGTTCCATCCCGGGATGAGCAGTTCTTC; CDR3 protein: CASRTVPSRDEQFF